This entry lists 9 T cell receptor beta chains sequenced from one sample in a study of neurological immune-mediated disorders. MiXCR was run by TCRdb on the 5' RACE reads, yielding one entry per CDR3 protein. This sample carries 15,000 to 20,000 distinct CDR3 sequences, around 10% of them seen once, and the ten largest clones take approximately 29%. Source material: CD8+ T cells from blood. These receptors were collected from a woman aged 45 to 65 in good health.

This clonotype was counted between two and nine times. The chain recombines TRBV7-9 with TRBJ2-1; maybe TRBD1 (6 bases). Per germline, CDR1 SEHNR and CDR2 FQNEAQ (reference sequence). Trimming left V 5 bases short and J 13 bases short, with 9 bases between. The CDR3 spans 10 residues. In DNA form, the CDR3 reads TGTGCCAGCAGCACCGGGACACAGTTCTTC. Translating it yields CASSTGTQFF.

In its sample, this clonotype was seen many times. The J gene is TRBJ2-3, the V gene TRBV29-1; 14 nucleotides line up with TRBD2. The V gene's germline CDR1 is SQVTM and CDR2 ANQGSEA. This CDR3 has 18 amino acids. V lost 7 bases to trimming and J lost 0 bases; unmatched junction nucleotides: 12. The CDR3 is CSGLGLAGDVVSTDTQYF. The CDR3 region has the DNA TGCAGCGGCCTGGGACTAGCGGGGGATGTCGTCAGCACAGATACGCAGTATTTT.

This clonotype has a count of ten or more. V gene TRBV19 combines with J gene TRBJ2-7; D unresolved. The CDR3 runs 13 residues. V was cut by 3 bases and J by 2 bases, with 8 bases left in between. Germline loops: CDR1 LNHDA, CDR2 SQIVND (reference sequence). The CDR3 nucleotides are TGTGCCAGTAGTATCGCAAGGGCCTACGAGCAGTACTTC. It codes for CASSIARAYEQYF.

This clonotype is termed medium-sized. The V and J genes are TRBV12-3 or TRBV12-4 and TRBJ2-1; D is possibly TRBD1 (5 bases). This CDR3 is built from 12 residues. V dropped 10 bases and J dropped 7 bases, with 14 bases sitting between them. DNA of the CDR3: TGTGCCATAGGGGAAGGTCCGAATGAGCAGTTCTTC. Encoded protein: CAIGEGPNEQFF.

This clonotype has ten or more counts. The J gene is TRBJ1-5, the V gene TRBV5-1; possible D gene TRBD1, 5 bases. With 4 bases removed from V and 3 bases from J, the gap between germline ends came to 14 bases. Germline-derived CDR1 and CDR2 are SGHRS and YFSETQ. The length of the CDR3 is 15 residues. CDR3 nucleotides: TGCGCCAGCAGCCCGGATGGGGACCTCAATCAGCCCCAGCATTTT. This sequence encodes CASSPDGDLNQPQHF.

This clonotype showed up many times. The chain has TRBV29-1 and TRBJ2-7; D is uncertain. Germline values: CDR1 SQVTM, CDR2 ANQGSEA. The CDR3 is 12 residues long. V was trimmed by 2 bases and J by 2 bases, leaving 7 bases between them. As DNA, the CDR3 is TGCAGCGTTGAATCAGCTACCTACGAGCAGTACTTC. This encodes CSVESATYEQYF.

In this sample, this clonotype turned up many times. The chain carries TRBV7-6 and TRBJ2-3; D gene uncertain. V was trimmed by 1 base and J by 3 bases, leaving 11 bases between them. The CDR3 runs to 15 residues. Germline V CDR1 and CDR2: SGHVS, FNYEAQ. CDR3 region: CASSLGATPTDTQYF. In nucleotides, the CDR3 is TGTGCCAGCAGCTTAGGAGCGACTCCGACAGATACGCAGTATTTT.

This clonotype was seen many times. The chain carries TRBV7-9 and TRBJ2-1; possibly TRBD2 for D (7 bases). The CDR3 consists of 19 residues. The V and J ends lost 5 bases and 0 bases respectively, with 23 bases between them. The germline V gene has CDR1 SEHNR and CDR2 FQNEAQ (reference sequence). CDR3 coding DNA: TGTGCCAGCAGCCTACACCGGGCTAGGGGGGGTAGCTCCTACAATGAGCAGTTCTTC. Protein: CASSLHRARGGSSYNEQFF.

This clonotype was seen repeatedly, ten times or more. The chain is built from TRBV10-2 and TRBJ2-3, with 8 bases aligning to TRBD2. Germline values: CDR1 WSHSY, CDR2 SAAADI. Unmatched junction bases numbered 9, after V lost 4 bases and J lost 6 bases. The CDR3 spans 15 residues. CDR3 nucleotides: TGCGCCAGCAGTGTGACCGGGGGGGCCGGGGATACGCAGTATTTT. Amino acid sequence: CASSVTGGAGDTQYF.